The clone carrying this T cell receptor beta chain has ten or more counts. The antigen remains unidentified. This entry is derived from a study of response to subunit inactivated influenza vaccine. Study observations and caveats: Authors suggested few new T cells are recruited by each seasonal influenza vaccination.

From the RT-PCR reads, TCRdb called clonotypes with MiXCR, one entry per CDR3 protein. The profile shows about 520,000 distinct CDR3 sequences, less than 7.5% of them singletons. The sequence was obtained from a man aged 45-69 years who received an inactivated influenza vaccine. Sequencing was performed on PBMCs from blood, taken about 23 months after vaccination.

The CDR3 loop reads CASSRTGGGIGYTF. DNA of the CDR3: TGTGCCAGCAGTCGGACAGGGGGAGGAATCGGCTACACCTTC. V and J are TRBV28 and TRBJ1-2, with 10 bases identical to TRBD1. Trimming removed 5 bases from V and 8 bases from J; junction bases left unmatched: 8. Germline assignment: CDR1 MDHEN and CDR2 SYDVKM. This CDR3 has 14 amino acids.